The 11 T cell receptor beta chains below all came from one sample that was sequenced in a study of blood T cell repertoires in COVID-19. Libraries were prepared by immunoSEQ multiplex PCR; TCRdb keeps only in-frame clonotypes and omits some of them. The sample has 300,000 to 400,000 clones, 85% to 90% seen once. Input material: peripheral blood. The origin of the receptors is a woman aged 45-60 years with active or convalescent COVID-19.

V is TRBV7-2 and J is TRBJ2-5; 7 nucleotides match TRBD2. The CDR3 contains 16 residues. Unmatched junction bases numbered 6, after V lost 0 bases and J lost 2 bases. Germline CDR1 is SGHTA and CDR2 is FQGNSA. CDR3 DNA: TGTGCCAGCAGCTTAGCAGCGGGGTCGGGGCAAGAGACCCAGTACTTC. It yields the protein CASSLAAGSGQETQYF.

The chain employs TRBV5-1 and TRBJ1-4, with 8 bases that match TRBD1. CDR1 and CDR2 (germline): SGHRS, YFSETQ. The ends lost 0 bases at V and 7 bases at J; junction bases unmatched: 8. The length of the CDR3 is 16 residues. CDR3 sequence: CASSLEVRGRFEKLFF. Here the CDR3 DNA reads TGCGCCAGCAGCTTGGAGGTCAGGGGGCGGTTTGAAAAACTGTTTTTT.

The rearrangement joins TRBV30 to TRBJ1-1, with 9 bases that match TRBD1. The germline V gene has CDR1 GTSNPN and CDR2 SVGIG (reference sequence). Trimming at V came to 3 bases and at J to 2 bases, leaving 4 bases not matched to a gene. The CDR3 has 14 residues. The CDR3 DNA sequence: TGTGCCTGGAGCAGGGACAGGGTTAACACTGAAGCTTTCTTT. Translating gives CAWSRDRVNTEAFF.

The V gene is TRBV6-6, the J gene TRBJ2-7; D perhaps matches TRBD2 (5 bases). CDR3 length equals 12 residues. V was pared by 6 bases and J by 5 bases, with 11 bases between. Per germline, CDR1 MNHNY and CDR2 SVGAGI (reference sequence). The CDR3 DNA follows: TGTGCCAGCAGCCCCCCGAGGGACGAGCAGTACTTC. Translation: CASSPPRDEQYF.

The chain combines TRBV7-8 with TRBJ2-1; 7 positions agree with TRBD1. Germline trimming cut 5 bases from V and 6 bases from J; bases unmatched to any gene: 10. The CDR3 covers 15 residues. Germline CDR1 is SGHVS and CDR2 is FQNEAQ. For the CDR3, the DNA is TGTGCCAGCAGCCCCGACAGGGTTGTACGCAATGAGCAGTTCTTC. It is translated as CASSPDRVVRNEQFF.

The chain recombines TRBV6-1 with TRBJ1-5; a possible D gene is TRBD1 (5 bases). From germline, CDR1 is MNHNS and CDR2 SASEGT. Trimming took off 3 bases at V and 3 bases at J, with 6 bases between the two ends. There are 13 residues in the CDR3. CDR3 sequence reads: CASSETANQPQHF. The CDR3 DNA reads TGTGCCAGCAGTGAGACAGCCAATCAGCCCCAGCATTTT.

V is TRBV5-1 and J is TRBJ2-7; 9 bases fit TRBD1. The junction had 22 bases not matched to a gene; V was cut back by 4 bases and J by 5 bases. CDR3 length: 19 residues. In germline, CDR1 is SGHRS, CDR2 YFSETQ. CDR3: CASSAIRDRVSKRADEQYF. For the CDR3, the DNA is TGCGCCAGCAGCGCGATCCGGGACAGGGTCTCAAAAAGGGCGGACGAGCAGTACTTC.

V and J are TRBV7-2 and TRBJ2-7; 7 bases match TRBD2. CDR3 size: 14 residues. Germline V gene lookup returns CDR1 SGHTA and CDR2 FQGNSA. Losses at the gene ends were 7 bases for V and 3 bases for J; bases not matched to a gene: 9. The CDR3 region has the DNA TGTGCCAGCACGGGGAGGGACGGTAACTACGAGCAGTACTTC. This codes for CASTGRDGNYEQYF.

The V call is TRBV4-2, the J call TRBJ1-4; no reliable D call. CDR3 length equals 14 residues. Germline CDR1 is LGHNA and CDR2 is YNFKEQ. Trimming stripped 0 bases from V and 8 bases from J, with 10 bases between. This CDR3 is CASSQDPGREKLFF. CDR3 DNA sequence: TGTGCCAGCAGCCAAGACCCGGGAAGAGAAAAACTGTTTTTT.

This sequence joins TRBV30 and TRBJ2-7; TRBD1 matches 11 bases. Per the germline V gene, CDR1 is GTSNPN and CDR2 is SVGIG (reference sequence). CDR3 length: 16 residues. After removal of 0 bases from V and 3 bases from J, the junction contained 7 bases not matched to a gene. This CDR3 is CAWSVGTGGPFYEQYF. CDR3 nucleotide sequence: TGTGCCTGGAGTGTTGGGACAGGGGGTCCCTTCTACGAGCAGTACTTC.

This chain joins TRBV7-9 and TRBJ1-2; maybe TRBD1 (5 bases). The CDR3 has 13 residues. CDR1 and CDR2 from the germline V gene are SEHNR and FQNEAQ (reference sequence). V was pared by 0 bases and J by 4 bases, with 6 bases between. The CDR3 sequence: CASSLAGVYGYTF. The CDR3 DNA is TGTGCCAGCAGCTTAGCAGGGGTCTATGGCTACACCTTC. Full variable domain (rest looked up from reference TRBV7-9 and TRBJ1-2): DTGVSQNPRHKITKRGQNVTFRCDPISEHNRLYWYRQTLGQGPEFLTYFQNEAQLEKSRLLSDRFSAERPKGSFSTLEIQRTEQGDSAMYLCASSLAGVYGYTFGSGTRLTVV.